This TCR beta chain was obtained from a study of control samples from healthy donors and cancer patients. Germline V gene lookup returns CDR1 KGHSH and CDR2 LQKENI. The CDR3 contains 13 residues. V lost 5 bases to trimming and J lost 7 bases, with 14 bases between them. This table comes from immunoSEQ multiplex PCR, and its TCRdb copy is limited to in-frame clones, with some not included. The sample contains approximately 86,000 clones, about 89% of which appear only once. This clonotype originated in a man aged 25 to 40 in good health. Sequencing was carried out using blood. The genes are TRBV18 and TRBJ1-1, with a possible D match to TRBD1 (5 bases). In nucleotides, the CDR3 is TGTGCCAGCTCATTTTCCAGGGTTAGTGAAGCTTTCTTT. Amino acids: CASSFSRVSEAFF.